This T cell receptor (beta chain) originates from a study of Graves' ophthalmopathy and Graves' hyperthyroidism. This clonotype was detected only a few times. Its antigen is unidentified. CDR3 regions of TCR beta were amplified from RNA transcripts. The workflow started with a first-round RT-PCR run with HTBI primers and then moved on to a second-round multiplex PCR. TCRdb independently ran MiXCR on the multiplex PCR reads; one entry per CDR3 protein. The sample records 340,000 or so distinct CDR3 sequences, under 20% being singletons. All donors with ophthalmopathy were recorded as having moderate-to-severe activity, CAS ≥3, NOSPECS ≥4 and a duration under 3 months. Study-level results: Ophthalmopathy progression cases were predicted by the model with 60% to 71% sensitivity and 72% to 80% specificity. Between ophthalmopathy and stable hyperthyroidism, a 13-signature model drew a separation with 85% to 90% sensitivity and just under 83% specificity. Blood also held most thyroid clonotypes expanded above 0.001 frequency.

CDR1 and CDR2 (germline): MNHEY, SVGAGI. V lost 2 bases to trimming and J lost 2 bases; unmatched junction nucleotides: 11. The CDR3 is made up of 18 amino acids. The TCR comes from an adult man with Graves' ophthalmopathy. The chain has TRBV6-5 and TRBJ2-5; 10 bases match TRBD2. Sequencing input: peripheral blood. CDR3 protein: CASSYVSGTSGDQETQYF. CDR3 DNA: TGTGCCAGCAGTTACGTCAGCGGTACTAGCGGGGATCAAGAGACCCAGTACTTC.